The 6 T cell receptor beta chains given below trace back to one sample, sequenced in a study of blood T cell repertoires in COVID-19. Profiling relied on immunoSEQ multiplex PCR, and the TCRdb table lists in-frame clones only, not all of them. The sample has 300,000 or so clones, over 80% seen once; the top ten hold approximately 1.5%. Input material: peripheral blood. These receptors were taken from a middle-aged woman who had recovered from COVID-19.

This sequence joins TRBV25-1 and TRBJ1-2; 7 bases line up with TRBD1. V lost 2 bases, J lost 8 bases, and 8 bases stayed unmatched. This CDR3 has 14 residues. Germline V gene sequence: CDR1 MGHDK, CDR2 SYGVNS. CDR3 DNA sequence: TGTGCCAGCAGTGAAGGAATAGAGACAGGGGGCTACACCTTC. Its translation is CASSEGIETGGYTF.

The chain's CDR3 is CASSDYRGGYGYTF. CDR3 nucleotide sequence: TGTGCCAGCAGCGATTACAGGGGCGGCTATGGCTACACCTTC. This rearrangement joins TRBV9 to TRBJ1-2, with 7 bases aligning to TRBD1. CDR1 and CDR2 (germline): SGDLS, YYNGEE. The CDR3 sequence is 14 residues long. Trimming removed 3 bases from V and 4 bases from J; junction bases left unmatched: 6.

The chain joins TRBV7-2 to TRBJ2-2; D may be TRBD1 (6 bases). This CDR3 spans 15 amino acids. Germline CDR1 is SGHTA and CDR2 is FQGNSA. V shed 2 bases and J shed 0 bases, with 7 bases lying between them. The CDR3 nucleotides read TGTGCCAGCAGCTTAAGGGGGACGAACACCGGGGAGCTGTTTTTT. Translation: CASSLRGTNTGELFF.

This clone was counted between two and nine times. The V and J genes are TRBV6-5 and TRBJ1-4; maybe TRBD1 (5 bases). The CDR3 is 16 residues long. Germline assignment: CDR1 MNHEY and CDR2 SVGAGI. Deletions cut 2 bases from V and 7 bases from J, with 17 bases between. This CDR3 is CASSYRDGGEGEKLFF. The DNA of the CDR3 is TGTGCCAGCAGTTACCGAGATGGGGGGGAAGGTGAAAAACTGTTTTTT.

The chain employs TRBV18 and TRBJ2-7, with 8 bases fitting TRBD1. V dropped 0 bases and J dropped 4; count of bases not matched to a gene: 2. The CDR3 extends over 14 amino acids. In germline, CDR1 is KGHSH, CDR2 LQKENI. DNA of the CDR3: TGTGCCAGCTCACCACCGGACAGGGCGTACGAGCAGTACTTC. Its protein is CASSPPDRAYEQYF.

The chain couples TRBV6-5 to TRBJ1-1; 7 bases match TRBD1. The CDR3 runs 13 residues. Germline loops: CDR1 MNHEY, CDR2 SVGAGI. J gave up 4 bases and V 5 bases, and 4 bases lay outside the gene matches. As DNA, the CDR3 is TGTGCCAGCAGTACAGGGGAGCTCACTGAAGCTTTCTTT. This sequence encodes CASSTGELTEAFF.